This entry lists 27 T cell receptor beta chains sequenced from one sample in a study of vaccination effects on CD4 cells after COVID-19. Scientists isolated CD4+ T cells after an approximately 11-day culture period ended. Their recognized antigens are unknown. TCRdb's table, derived via immunoSEQ multiplex PCR, lists solely in-frame clones and lacks some. Counted here are some 63,000 clones, approximately 72% occurring once; the ten biggest clones make up under 25%. Sample: CD4+ T cells from PBMCs cultured without peptide, taken before COVID-19 vaccination. Source of these receptors: a human donor who had a prior SARS-CoV-2 infection.

V gene TRBV5-5 combines with J gene TRBJ1-2, with no clear D. The V and J ends lost 0 bases and 8 bases respectively, with 11 bases between them. Germline CDR1 reads SGHKS; CDR2 reads YYEKEE (reference sequence). The CDR3 sequence is 13 residues long. The CDR3 protein is CASSLEATRGYTF. CDR3 nucleotide sequence: TGTGCCAGCAGCTTGGAAGCGACTAGGGGCTACACCTTC.

V and J are TRBV6-1 and TRBJ1-4; D call uncertain. The CDR3 has 15 amino acids. From germline, CDR1 is MNHNS and CDR2 SASEGT. Trimming cost V 3 bases and J 5 bases, with 13 bases left between them. The CDR3 is CASSDGHRINEKLFF. Here the CDR3 DNA reads TGTGCCAGCAGTGATGGTCACAGAATAAATGAAAAACTGTTTTTT.

CDR3 protein: CAISEVGPGELFF. The CDR3 DNA follows: TGTGCCATCAGCGAGGTGGGGCCCGGGGAGCTGTTTTTT. The chain recombines TRBV10-3 with TRBJ2-2, with D tentatively TRBD1 (5 bases). The germline V gene encodes CDR1 ENHRY and CDR2 SYGVKD. The V gene lost 6 bases and the J gene lost 6 bases, with 11 bases spanning the gap. The CDR3 contains 13 residues.

The chain joins TRBV9 to TRBJ2-7, with D possibly TRBD1 on 5 matching bases. Per germline, CDR1 SGDLS and CDR2 YYNGEE. This CDR3 has 14 residues. The germline V and J ends were trimmed by 3 bases and 2 bases, with 12 bases remaining between them. CDR3 residues: CASSGRDRPYEQYF. The CDR3 bases are TGTGCCAGCAGCGGCCGAGACAGACCCTACGAGCAGTACTTC.

This clone was seen a few times. The V gene is TRBV12-3 or TRBV12-4, the J gene TRBJ1-2, with D perhaps matching TRBD1 (6 bases). The CDR3 has 13 residues. Trimming cost V 8 bases and J 2 bases, with 12 bases left between them. CDR3 region: CASQGGRNYGYTF. The CDR3 bases are TGTGCCAGCCAAGGGGGTAGGAACTATGGCTACACCTTC.

V usage is TRBV4-2 and J usage is TRBJ1-2; no definite D call. Deletions cut 3 bases from V and 3 bases from J, with 8 bases between. CDR1 is LGHNA and CDR2 is YNFKEQ in the germline V gene. This CDR3 region has 13 residues. The CDR3 reads CASSHTAYYGYTF. The DNA for the CDR3 is TGTGCCAGCAGCCATACTGCCTACTATGGCTACACCTTC.

V usage is TRBV7-6 and J usage is TRBJ2-1, with 9 nucleotides matching TRBD2. With 5 bases clipped from V and 7 bases from J, the junction kept 6 bases outside the gene matches. This CDR3 is built from 14 residues. Germline V gene data show CDR1 as SGHVS and CDR2 as FNYEAQ. The CDR3 bases are TGTGCCAGCAGCCCCAGCGGGAGGTCTAATGAGCAGTTCTTC. It is translated as CASSPSGRSNEQFF.

The chain couples TRBV5-1 to TRBJ2-1; possible D gene TRBD1, 6 bases. From germline, CDR1 is SGHRS and CDR2 YFSETQ. Trimming removed 0 bases at V and 7 bases at J, with 11 bases between. The CDR3 spans 14 residues. The CDR3 loop is CASSLGAGVNEQFF. CDR3 DNA: TGCGCCAGCAGCTTGGGGGCAGGGGTAAATGAGCAGTTCTTC. The full variable domain, in which reference TRBV5-1 and TRBJ2-1 provide the parts outside the CDR3, is KAGVTQTPRYLIKTRGQQVTLSCSPISGHRSVSWYQQTPGQGLQFLFEYFSETQRNKGNFPGRFSGRQFSNSRSEMNVSTLELGDSALYLCASSLGAGVNEQFFGPGTRLTVL.

This chain uses TRBV5-1 with TRBJ2-1; the match to TRBD2 covers 10 bases. The V and J ends lost 5 bases and 4 bases, in that order; junction bases with no gene match: 6. CDR3 length: 15 residues. Germline CDR1 reads SGHRS; CDR2 reads YFSETQ. The CDR3 here is CASRTLAGEYNEQFF. The CDR3 coding sequence is TGCGCCAGCAGGACCCTAGCGGGAGAATACAATGAGCAGTTCTTC.

V gene TRBV24-1 combines with J gene TRBJ2-7; 7 nucleotides match TRBD2. CDR3 length: 14 amino acids. V gave up 11 bases and J gave up 2 bases; unmatched junction bases: 11. The germline CDR1 and CDR2 sequences are KGHDR and SFDVKD. In nucleotides, the CDR3 is TGTGCCATAGAGGGAGGGGTTGAAACCTACGAGCAGTACTTC. Its translation is CAIEGGVETYEQYF.

This clone appeared once. The genes are TRBV11-1 and TRBJ2-7; the D gene is possibly TRBD2 (7 bases). Trimming left V 6 bases short and J 3 bases short, with 15 bases between. This CDR3 spans 14 amino acids. The V gene's germline CDR1 is SGHAT and CDR2 FQDESV (reference sequence). CDR3 nucleotides: TGTGCCAGCAGGCCGGCGGGGGCCCTCTACGAGCAGTACTTC. Its protein is CASRPAGALYEQYF.

V is TRBV12-5 and J is TRBJ2-7, with TRBD1 matching over 10 bases. The germline V gene has CDR1 LGHNT and CDR2 FRNRAP. With V trimmed by 0 bases and J by 0 bases, 14 bases remained unmatched. This CDR3 spans 20 amino acids. CDR3 amino acids: CASGLVYFGTGAQSSYEQYF. CDR3 in DNA: TGTGCTAGTGGTTTGGTTTATTTTGGGACAGGGGCCCAAAGCTCCTACGAGCAGTACTTC.

This chain links TRBV7-2 with TRBJ1-2; the D gene is possibly TRBD1 (6 bases). Germline CDR1 reads SGHTA; CDR2 reads FQGNSA. Between the trimmed V and J ends, which lost 5 bases and 8 bases, there was a span of 15 bases. This CDR3 has 13 amino acids. This CDR3 is CASSPNRVEGYTF. CDR3 coding DNA: TGTGCCAGCAGCCCGAACAGGGTTGAGGGCTACACCTTC.

The J gene is TRBJ2-3, the V gene TRBV28, with 7 bases fitting TRBD1. After removal of 11 bases from V and 3 bases from J, the junction contained 8 bases not matched to a gene. The length of the CDR3 is 13 residues. CDR1 and CDR2 (germline): MDHEN, SYDVKM. In DNA, the CDR3 is TGTGCCCACGGGACAGCAGGGACAGATACGCAGTATTTT. This codes for CAHGTAGTDTQYF.

The rearrangement links TRBV7-8 to TRBJ2-1, with D possibly being TRBD2 (6 bases). CDR1 and CDR2 from the germline V gene are SGHVS and FQNEAQ. The CDR3 consists of 17 residues. Trimming pared 3 bases from V and 2 bases from J, leaving 17 bases between. The CDR3 region has the DNA TGTGCCAGCAGCTTTCACCGGGACTTTCAACCCTACAATGAGCAGTTCTTC. The encoded protein is CASSFHRDFQPYNEQFF.

The chain is built from TRBV9 and TRBJ2-3; tentatively, D is TRBD2 (5 bases). The CDR3 has 15 residues. Germline CDR1 and CDR2: SGDLS and YYNGEE. The V end lost 0 bases, the J end lost 5 bases, and 13 bases lay between the germline ends. CDR3 DNA: TGTGCCAGCAGCGTAGTGGCTCTGAGGGAAGATACGCAGTATTTT. Translation: CASSVVALREDTQYF. The whole variable domain, filled in from reference TRBV9 and TRBJ2-3, reads DSGVTQTPKHLITATGQRVTLRCSPRSGDLSVYWYQQSLDQGLQFLIQYYNGEERAKGNILERFSAQQFPDLHSELNLSSLELGDSALYFCASSVVALREDTQYFGPGTRLTVL.

The chain employs TRBV4-1 and TRBJ1-2; tentatively, D is TRBD1 (6 bases). Germline CDR1 reads MGHRA; CDR2 reads YSYEKL. The CDR3 has 15 residues. V was shortened by 3 bases and J by 3 bases, with 14 bases between the two germline ends. CDR3 sequence (DNA): TGCGCCAGCAGCCATTTCGGACAGCCCTACTATGGCTACACCTTC. This translates into CASSHFGQPYYGYTF.

This rearrangement joins TRBV23-1 to TRBJ2-7, with 9 positions matching TRBD2. TRBV23-1 counts as an open reading frame of uncertain function. The CDR3 sequence is 16 residues long. The V and J ends lost 0 bases and 2 bases, in that order; junction bases with no gene match: 5. Here the CDR3 DNA reads TGCGCCAGCAGTCAATCGCCTAGCGGGACCCCCTACGAGCAGTACTTC. It specifies CASSQSPSGTPYEQYF.

This chain connects TRBV28 to TRBJ2-3; 8 nucleotides line up with TRBD2. Germline-derived CDR1 and CDR2 are MDHEN and SYDVKM. After removal of 3 bases from V and 2 bases from J, the junction contained 13 bases not matched to a gene. The CDR3 runs to 18 residues. CDR3 loop: CASSFGGRAGDSTDTQYF. CDR3 DNA: TGTGCCAGCAGTTTCGGGGGACGAGCGGGAGACTCCACAGATACGCAGTATTTT.

V is TRBV5-4 and J is TRBJ2-7; 14 bases are shared with TRBD2. Germline CDR1 and CDR2: SGHNT and YYREEE (reference sequence). V was clipped by 3 bases and J by 4 bases; unmatched bases: 3. CDR3 length: 15 residues. The CDR3 DNA follows: TGTGCCAGCAGCTCCAGGACTAGCGGGGGGTACGAGCAGTACTTC. Its protein product is CASSSRTSGGYEQYF.

V usage is TRBV19 and J usage is TRBJ2-7, with D uncertain. Germline V gene data show CDR1 as LNHDA and CDR2 as SQIVND (reference sequence). Trimming cost V 0 bases and J 2 bases, with 5 bases left between them. The CDR3 contains 13 residues. This CDR3 reads CASSIDLAYEQYF. The CDR3 region has the DNA TGTGCCAGTAGTATAGATCTAGCCTACGAGCAGTACTTC.

The rearrangement links TRBV29-1 to TRBJ2-1; 7 bases agree with TRBD1. This CDR3 is 12 amino acids long. CDR1 is SQVTM and CDR2 is ANQGSEA in the germline V gene. V shed 6 bases and J 5 bases; nucleotides not matched to a gene: 4. CDR3 coding DNA: TGCAGCGTCAAGCAGGGGGACAATGAGCAGTTCTTC. Encoded protein: CSVKQGDNEQFF.

The chain carries TRBV5-1 and TRBJ1-1, with 7 bases identical to TRBD1. V lost 6 bases and J lost 5; bases outside the gene matches: 16. The CDR3 extends over 16 amino acids. Germline V gene sequence: CDR1 SGHRS, CDR2 YFSETQ. Here the CDR3 DNA reads TGCGCCAGCATGGATTACCAACAGGGGATAGGGACTGAAGCTTTCTTT. Its translation: CASMDYQQGIGTEAFF.

V is TRBV30 and J is TRBJ1-4; 7 positions agree with TRBD1. Germline loops: CDR1 GTSNPN, CDR2 SVGIG (reference sequence). The CDR3 totals 15 residues. The junction had 10 bases not matched to a gene; V was cut back by 4 bases and J by 5 bases. This CDR3 is CAWKLGTVKNEKLFF. DNA of the CDR3: TGTGCCTGGAAACTCGGGACAGTTAAGAATGAAAAACTGTTTTTT.

The chain couples TRBV5-1 to TRBJ2-3, with a weak D call TRBD2 (5 bases). The germline gives CDR1 SGHRS, CDR2 YFSETQ. The CDR3 runs to 14 residues. Trimming shortened V by 5 bases and J by 5 bases, and 15 bases separated the two germline ends. The CDR3 reads CASSAFGGLDTQYF. Here the CDR3 DNA reads TGCGCCAGCAGTGCTTTTGGCGGGTTAGATACGCAGTATTTT. The entire variable domain, with the rest obtained from reference TRBV5-1 and TRBJ2-3, is as follows: KAGVTQTPRYLIKTRGQQVTLSCSPISGHRSVSWYQQTPGQGLQFLFEYFSETQRNKGNFPGRFSGRQFSNSRSEMNVSTLELGDSALYLCASSAFGGLDTQYFGPGTRLTVL.

As concerns this clone: The sample contains more than one DNA sequence encoding this CDR3. This rearrangement joins TRBV27 to TRBJ2-5, with D unresolved. The CDR3 totals 13 residues. CDR1 is MNHEY and CDR2 is SMNVEV in the germline V gene (reference sequence). V lost 6 bases, J lost 5 bases, and 13 bases lay in between. The CDR3 bases are TGTGCCAGCAGCTTAAGCTTAGGGGAGACCCAGTACTTC. Amino acid sequence: CASSLSLGETQYF.

The rearrangement joins TRBV7-2 to TRBJ2-1; 11 bases match TRBD2. With 4 bases clipped from V and 9 bases from J, the junction kept 8 bases outside the gene matches. Germline CDR1 is SGHTA and CDR2 is FQGNSA. The CDR3 is 15 residues long. The CDR3 reads CASSSTGTSGGEQFF. CDR3 nucleotides: TGTGCCAGCAGCTCTACCGGGACTAGCGGTGGTGAGCAGTTCTTC.